The text below deals with one T cell receptor beta chain. Its antigen specificity is not known. No qualities accompany the bases; no much larger clone lies one base away. These data are taken from a study of T cell repertoires in ileal Crohn's disease (dated by TCRdb to about 2019). For the study in its entirety: The median duration of disease was 6 to 10 years, and at the time of surgery around 32% of patients were active smokers. A total of roughly 170 mucosal samples from about 57 patients were sequenced, collected from several sites on the surgical specimen and at postoperative endoscopy. The study was conducted in parallel with a multicentre cohort that was designed to identify predictors of early endoscopic recurrence following ileocolonic resection. A prospective multicentre cohort supplied the roughly 57 Crohn's disease patients whose TCR repertoires were analysed. Endoscopic postoperative recurrence was defined as a Rutgeerts score above i0. The M6 samples were biopsies of the neoterminal ileum collected during postoperative colonoscopy. Roughly half of the patients were given postoperative therapy, with 15 to 20 on anti-TNF agents and about 11 on thiopurines. All patients had surgery for a complication: stricturing disease in around 61% and penetrating disease in 39%.

Per the publication, the time point label means: neoterminal ileum biopsy at postoperative endoscopy, about 6 months after surgery. Eligible patients were adults with ileal or ileocolonic Crohn's disease who had an indication for ileocolonic resection. Before DNA extraction, whole ileal mucosal biopsies were kept frozen at -80 degrees C. Genomic DNA was extracted from frozen whole biopsies with a TRizol-based method and quantified on a NanoDrop 2000 spectrophotometer. The study at large found these results: A significantly higher proportion of clonal expansions was observed in active smokers at surgery than in non-smokers (roughly 24% vs 19%, p=0.02). Higher percentages of high-frequency clones at the time of surgery were linked to endoscopic recurrence, and every patient with clonality above 26.8% (18/57) had recurrence. Sorted CD8 T cells carried more high-frequency clones than CD4 T cells, suggesting mucosal expansions were mainly CD8. Only a subgroup of patients, of unstated size, had mucosal CD4 and CD8 T cells sorted and sequenced. Within the first year after surgery, the timing of postoperative endoscopy varied, and the median delay was 6.9 months.

For commercial TCRB immunosequencing, about 500 nanograms of biopsy DNA were submitted for each sample. CDR3 regions were amplified from genomic DNA by Adaptive Biotechnology using a two-step, amplification bias-controlled multiplex PCR. In the first PCR, primers covered every V and J gene segment, and in the second PCR, barcodes and Illumina adapters were added. An Illumina instrument was used to sequence the CDR3 libraries. Concerning the study's data processing: Vendor-provided pipelines were combined with custom analysis of raw data in R/Bioconductor under R version 3.3.0. Clonality, which ranges from 0 to 1, was calculated as the inverse of the normalised Shannon entropy across all productive clones. The repertoire share taken up by the top 100 clones defined high-frequency clones, and only clones that passed a 95% confidence test were kept. Overlap between samples was measured with the Morisita-Horn index, while repertoire diversity was measured with the Simpson index. The clones in this table, taken by TCRdb from immuneACCESS, are in-frame only. Not every clone is retained; where verified, under half of the shortfall comes from an unresolved V gene, and the cause of the rest is unknown. The V and J calls and clone size are taken from that table; D and trimming were inferred from the DNA. This sample has around 8,900 clones in its table, and about 80% of those were observed once. The ten top clones hold less than 20% of the sample.

Trimming leaves V shorter by 0 bases and J shorter by 5 bases, with the junction holding 10 bases beyond the gene matches. CDR3 length: 17 amino acids, cysteine to phenylalanine. Only CDR3 DNA is held: 51 bases, read in frame from base 1. Sequences SGHDT (CDR1) and YYEEEE (CDR2) are obtained from the germline V gene. Sequenced input: ileal tissue. The chain is made from TRBV5-6 and TRBJ2-1, with 8 junctional bases fitting TRBD2. This sequence was found in an adult with Crohn's disease. The sequenced DNA is TGTGCCAGCAGCTTGGCCGTGTGGCTAGCGGGTAACAATGAGCAGTTCTTC. The resulting protein is CASSLAVWLAGNNEQFF.